The 21 T cell receptor beta chains reported below all come from one sample, sequenced in a study of identifying expanded T cells in peripheral blood. This table comes from immunoSEQ multiplex PCR, and its TCRdb copy is limited to in-frame clones, with some not included. The sample lists 81,000 or so clones, 84% occurring once. The sequencing input was blood. Receptors originate from a person between 18 and 75 years old in good health.

This clone appeared once. V gene TRBV19 combines with J gene TRBJ2-1; D gene ambiguous. V was pared by 4 bases and J by 0 bases, with 19 bases between. The CDR3 has 18 residues. CDR1 LNHDA and CDR2 SQIVND come from the germline V gene (reference sequence). Here the CDR3 DNA reads TGTGCCAGTAGTACCTTTAAAGGCGGCATCAGCTCCTACAATGAGCAGTTCTTC. Its translation: CASSTFKGGISSYNEQFF.

The CDR3 region has the DNA TGTGCCAGCAGTTTATTTCCAGCGGGAGTGTCGGGAGATACGCAGTATTTT. Its translation is CASSLFPAGVSGDTQYF. The gene calls are TRBV28 and TRBJ2-3, with 8 bases fitting TRBD2. The CDR3 runs to 17 residues. The J segment lost 5 bases and the V segment lost 1 base, leaving 11 bases of the junction unmatched. Looked up from germline, CDR1 is MDHEN and CDR2 is SYDVKM.

J is TRBJ1-5 and V is TRBV28; D may be TRBD1 (6 bases). The length of the CDR3 is 13 residues. V was pared by 9 bases and J by 3 bases, with 12 bases between. The germline CDR1 and CDR2 sequences are MDHEN and SYDVKM. DNA for the CDR3: TGTGCCAGTCAAAGGGGGGTCAATCAGCCCCAGCATTTT. It is translated as CASQRGVNQPQHF.

The chain is built from TRBV7-8 and TRBJ1-5, with a tentative D call TRBD1 (6 bases). The CDR3 spans 13 residues. Germline V gives CDR1 SGHVS, CDR2 FQNEAQ. Trimming removed 8 bases at V and 3 bases at J, with 11 bases between. The CDR3 is CASRTGLNQPQHF. The CDR3 DNA sequence: TGTGCCAGCCGAACAGGGCTCAATCAGCCCCAGCATTTT.

V is TRBV6-5 and J is TRBJ2-3; 8 bases line up with TRBD1. The CDR3 runs to 15 residues. Germline-derived CDR1 and CDR2 are MNHEY and SVGAGI. Unmatched junction bases numbered 9, after V lost 6 bases and J lost 4 bases. DNA of the CDR3: TGTGCCAGCAGCAAACAGGACAGGGATGCAGATACGCAGTATTTT. It specifies CASSKQDRDADTQYF.

The V call is TRBV29-1, the J call TRBJ1-2; 9 bases map to TRBD1. Germline V gives CDR1 SQVTM, CDR2 ANQGSEA. The CDR3 totals 13 residues. V lost 8 bases, J lost 7 bases, and 11 bases stayed unmatched. The CDR3 DNA sequence: TGCAGCTCCAAAACGACAGGGGGAAGTGGCTACACCTTC. Protein product: CSSKTTGGSGYTF.

This chain uses TRBV7-9 with TRBJ2-1, with 8 bases matching TRBD2. V lost 4 bases to trimming and J lost 6 bases; unmatched junction nucleotides: 8. Germline V gives CDR1 SEHNR, CDR2 FQNEAQ (reference sequence). The CDR3 runs to 15 residues. CDR3: CASSSAGEGLNEQFF. CDR3 nucleotide sequence: TGTGCCAGCAGCTCAGCGGGAGAGGGACTCAATGAGCAGTTCTTC.

The table lists this clone with a few counts. The chain carries TRBV29-1 and TRBJ1-1, with D uncertain. Trimming cost V 5 bases and J 5 bases, with 12 bases left between them. Germline CDR1 is SQVTM and CDR2 is ANQGSEA. The CDR3 is 12 residues long. The chain's CDR3 is CSVSSGSTEAFF. In DNA, the CDR3 is TGCAGCGTTTCTTCGGGTTCTACTGAAGCTTTCTTT.

The chain uses TRBV10-3 and TRBJ1-1; no definite D call. This CDR3 is built from 12 residues. Trimming took off 8 bases at V and 1 base at J, with 8 bases between the two ends. Germline CDR1 and CDR2: ENHRY and SYGVKD. DNA for the CDR3: TGTGCCATCGGTCGAACGAACACTGAAGCTTTCTTT. It encodes CAIGRTNTEAFF.

The chain employs TRBV29-1 and TRBJ1-2; D uncertain. The CDR3 runs 12 residues. Germline CDR1 reads SQVTM; CDR2 reads ANQGSEA. Trimming took 6 bases from V and 2 from J, leaving 10 bases between them. CDR3: CSVGEPNYGYTF. Here the CDR3 DNA reads TGCAGCGTCGGGGAGCCGAACTATGGCTACACCTTC.

The gene calls are TRBV19 and TRBJ2-7; TRBD1 agrees at 7 bases. V shed 5 bases, J shed 3 bases, and the junction held 10 bases outside the gene matches. The CDR3 totals 15 residues. In germline, CDR1 is LNHDA, CDR2 SQIVND (reference sequence). This CDR3 is CASSHRTGQHYEQYF. CDR3 sequence (DNA): TGTGCCAGTAGTCACCGGACAGGCCAACACTACGAGCAGTACTTC.

The chain uses TRBV6-1 and TRBJ1-5, with a possible D match to TRBD1 (6 bases). Germline CDR1 MNHNS, CDR2 SASEGT. The CDR3 spans 15 residues. V was pared by 7 bases and J by 4 bases, with 17 bases between. The CDR3 loop is CASTSGGGGNQPQHF. The CDR3 DNA is TGTGCCAGCACTAGTGGAGGGGGAGGTAATCAGCCCCAGCATTTT.

The count of this clone is one. The chain combines TRBV29-1 with TRBJ2-2, with D possibly being TRBD1 (6 bases). The CDR3 sequence is 14 residues long. Germline V gene sequence: CDR1 SQVTM, CDR2 ANQGSEA. The V and J ends lost 6 bases and 6 bases respectively, with 17 bases between them. CDR3 amino acids: CSVGSAGGSGELFF. Written as DNA, the CDR3 is TGCAGCGTGGGGTCGGCTGGGGGCTCCGGGGAGCTGTTTTTT.

The chain carries TRBV9 and TRBJ2-7; maybe TRBD1 (5 bases). Trimming pared 1 base from V and 3 bases from J, leaving 11 bases between. The CDR3 is 14 amino acids. CDR1 is SGDLS, CDR2 YYNGEE, per germline. CDR3 in amino acids: CASSVQDTYYEQYF. The DNA of the CDR3 is TGTGCCAGCAGCGTACAGGACACCTACTACGAGCAGTACTTC.

V and J are TRBV6-5 and TRBJ2-5; D ambiguous. The CDR3 extends over 15 amino acids. V was clipped by 0 bases and J by 4 bases, with 12 bases between them. Germline V gives CDR1 MNHEY, CDR2 SVGAGI. CDR3 amino acids: CASSYSRQVRETQYF. In DNA form, the CDR3 reads TGTGCCAGCAGTTACTCTCGGCAGGTCCGAGAGACCCAGTACTTC.

V usage is TRBV9 and J usage is TRBJ2-3, with unresolved D. Germline CDR1 reads SGDLS; CDR2 reads YYNGEE. Trimming stripped 4 bases from V and 1 base from J, with 22 bases between. The CDR3 runs 18 residues. CDR3 sequence: CASSHVGGLDPRTDTQYF. CDR3 sequence (DNA): TGTGCCAGCAGCCACGTAGGTGGGCTCGACCCACGCACAGATACGCAGTATTTT.

The J gene is TRBJ2-5, the V gene TRBV6-5; unclear D gene. Between the trimmed V and J ends, which lost 0 bases and 3 bases, there was a span of 11 bases. This CDR3 is built from 15 residues. Germline values: CDR1 MNHEY, CDR2 SVGAGI. CDR3 region: CASSYSVTEKETQYF. CDR3 sequence (DNA): TGTGCCAGCAGTTACTCGGTCACCGAAAAAGAGACCCAGTACTTC.

As DNA, the CDR3 is TGTGCCAGCAGACACAGGGGCCACGAGCAGTACTTC. This sequence encodes CASRHRGHEQYF. The gene calls are TRBV6-5 and TRBJ2-7; 7 nucleotides match TRBD1. V trimming: 6 bases; J trimming: 5 bases; junction bases outside the gene matches: 4. CDR1 and CDR2 from the germline V gene are MNHEY and SVGAGI. The length of the CDR3 is 12 residues.

V is TRBV15 and J is TRBJ1-2; D is unclear. V gave up 0 bases and J gave up 2 bases, with 19 bases separating them. The CDR3 totals 18 residues. The germline gives CDR1 LNHNV, CDR2 YYDKDF (reference sequence). CDR3 DNA sequence: TGTGCCACCAGCAGAGATTCCCCTGGACTGATCCAAAACTATGGCTACACCTTC. This gives the protein CATSRDSPGLIQNYGYTF.

This clone was observed once. The chain links TRBV27 to TRBJ2-7, with a tentative D call TRBD1 (5 bases). V lost 7 bases and J lost 1, with 8 bases in between. Germline V lookup: CDR1 MNHEY, CDR2 SMNVEV (reference sequence). This CDR3 region has 12 residues. CDR3 protein: CASIGDSYEQYF. The CDR3 coding sequence is TGTGCCAGCATAGGGGATTCCTACGAGCAGTACTTC.

V usage is TRBV7-9 and J usage is TRBJ2-5; D is possibly TRBD1 (5 bases). The CDR3 length is 14 residues. V lost 7 bases and J 5 bases, leaving 17 bases between the germline ends. Germline V gene data show CDR1 as SEHNR and CDR2 as FQNEAQ (reference sequence). The CDR3 DNA is TGTGCCAGCATCCGCTCAGGGTGGTCGGAGACCCAGTACTTC. Amino acid sequence: CASIRSGWSETQYF.